This record covers a single T cell receptor beta chain. The CDR3 runs to 15 residues. The germline V and J ends were trimmed by 6 bases and 8 bases, with 20 bases remaining between them. CDR1 and CDR2 (germline): MGHDK, SYGVNS. These data are taken from a study of PD-1 blockade in classical Hodgkin lymphoma. The time point was: cycle 4 day 1 (C4D1), after more than 5 weeks of nivolumab. After autologous stem cell transplantation all patients relapsed, and prior brentuximab vedotin exposure differed between cohorts. The study purified CD4+ T cells from thawed PBMCs using magnetic negative selection. The table came from immunoSEQ multiplex PCR; TCRdb's copy has only in-frame clones and leaves some out. Of 34,000 or so clones listed, approximately 90% are singletons.

The clonotype originates from a human donor with classical Hodgkin lymphoma. The rearrangement links TRBV25-1 to TRBJ2-1, with D possibly TRBD2 on 6 matching bases. The sequencing used CD4+ T cells from blood, collected before the fourth cycle of nivolumab. The CDR3 DNA sequence: TGTGCCAGCAGGGGACCGGGACTCTGGTTCCATGAGCAGTTCTTC. Amino acid sequence: CASRGPGLWFHEQFF.